Below, 2 T cell receptor beta chains from the same sample are listed, as sequenced in a study of regulatory dendritic cells for organ transplantation (dated by TCRdb to about 2017). Library prep was done by the immunoSEQ multiplex PCR assay. The immuneACCESS repertoire file appears here via TCRdb, limited to in-frame rearrangements. These files lack a portion of the clones; in checked studies, under half of the deficit traces to unresolved V genes, and the cause of the others is not known. Across this sample there are 30,000 or so clones, with 82% seen only once. Together, the top ten hold roughly 0.4% of the sample. Sequenced sample: naive CD8+ T cells from blood. The cell subset or site tag for this specimen amounts to: CD45RA+ naive T cells. These receptor sequences come from a human donor in good health.

In nucleotides, the CDR3 is TGTGCCAGCTCCTACCGGGATCAGAAAAGGCCAGATACGCAGTATTTT. It specifies CASSYRDQKRPDTQYF. The genes are TRBV7-9 and TRBJ2-3; tentative D call: TRBD2 (5 bases). Deletions cut 8 bases from V and 4 bases from J, with 22 bases between. The germline V gene has CDR1 SEHNR and CDR2 FQNEAQ (reference sequence). The CDR3 loop spans 16 amino acids.

This chain links TRBV9 with TRBJ2-1; 8 nucleotides line up with TRBD2. The CDR3 extends over 14 amino acids. Germline trimming cut 3 bases from V and 5 bases from J; bases unmatched to any gene: 4. Germline V gene lookup returns CDR1 SGDLS and CDR2 YYNGEE. The CDR3 region has the DNA TGTGCCAGCAGCGGGACTAGCTCACACAATGAGCAGTTCTTC. Its translation is CASSGTSSHNEQFF.